This T cell receptor beta chain was recovered during a study of T-cell reconstitution after alpha-beta-depleted transplantation in children. Study conclusions and caveats: Fresh T-cell production supplied most of the T-cell counts and diversity seen one year after transplant. Several hundred rapidly expanded clones from non-depleted graft cells reportedly supplied alpha-beta T cells about two months post-transplant. Certain patients had high TCRbeta diversity at day 60, and it came from recipient T cells and thymic progenitors that survived.

Germline CDR1 is MGHRA and CDR2 is YSYEKL. The V gene lost 4 bases and the J gene lost 4 bases, with 17 bases spanning the gap. This CDR3 contains 16 residues. This clonotype was recorded a few times. Its antigen is not identified. Preparation of the TCRbeta library involved a method that used unique molecular identifiers. TCRdb analysed the PCR reads with MiXCR anew, one entry per CDR3 protein. The table has around 700,000 distinct CDR3 sequences, around 12% seen once. V gene TRBV4-1 combines with J gene TRBJ1-5, with D unresolved. Source: PBMCs, taken before TCRalphabeta/CD19-depleted stem cell transplant. This receptor was taken from a girl aged 2 to 9 with congenital amegakaryocytic thrombocytopenia, due to receive a stem cell transplant. The CDR3 reads CASSPPEGRNNQPQHF. CDR3 coding DNA: TGCGCCAGCAGCCCCCCGGAAGGGAGGAATAATCAGCCCCAGCATTTT.